This T cell receptor beta chain stems from a study of Ad26.COV2.S vaccination and SARS-CoV-2 variants. CDR1 is LGHNA, CDR2 YNFKEQ, per germline. This CDR3 spans 18 amino acids. The V gene end was trimmed by 0 bases and the J gene end by 1 base; junction bases not matched to a gene: 8. Only in-frame clones appear in the TCRdb table, and some are missing; sequencing was by immunoSEQ multiplex PCR. This sample carries around 300,000 clones, 85% to 90% of them seen once, and the ten largest clones take approximately 5%. The sample's treatment: approximately 18 received Ad26.COV2.S at low or high dose, single or two shots; about five received placebo; per-sample allocation not given. At day 63 after the first vaccine or placebo injection, samples were drawn.

The source of this sequence is a person aged 18-60 years who received the Ad26.COV2.S COVID-19 vaccine or a placebo. Source: peripheral blood, taken in a trial of Ad26.COV2.S vaccine versus placebo. This chain uses TRBV4-2 with TRBJ2-2; 7 positions agree with TRBD2. CDR3 nucleotide sequence: TGTGCCAGCAGCCAAGATAGGGCCAGCGGGGAGAACACCGGGGAGCTGTTTTTT. Its translation: CASSQDRASGENTGELFF.